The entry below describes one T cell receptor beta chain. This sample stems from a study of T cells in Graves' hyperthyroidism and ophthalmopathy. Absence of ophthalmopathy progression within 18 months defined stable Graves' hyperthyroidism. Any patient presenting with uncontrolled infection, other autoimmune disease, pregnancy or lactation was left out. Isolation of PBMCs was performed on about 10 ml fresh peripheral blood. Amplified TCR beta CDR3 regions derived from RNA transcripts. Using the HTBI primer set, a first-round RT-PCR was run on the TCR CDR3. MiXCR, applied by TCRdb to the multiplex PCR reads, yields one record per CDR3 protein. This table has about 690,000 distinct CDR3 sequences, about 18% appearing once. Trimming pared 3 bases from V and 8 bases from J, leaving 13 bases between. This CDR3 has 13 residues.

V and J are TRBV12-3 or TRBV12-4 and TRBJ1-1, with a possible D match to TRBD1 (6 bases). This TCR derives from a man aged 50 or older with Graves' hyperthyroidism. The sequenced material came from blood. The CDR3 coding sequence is TGTGCCAGCAGTTTGGGAGGACAGAGCGAAGCTTTCTTT. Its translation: CASSLGGQSEAFF.